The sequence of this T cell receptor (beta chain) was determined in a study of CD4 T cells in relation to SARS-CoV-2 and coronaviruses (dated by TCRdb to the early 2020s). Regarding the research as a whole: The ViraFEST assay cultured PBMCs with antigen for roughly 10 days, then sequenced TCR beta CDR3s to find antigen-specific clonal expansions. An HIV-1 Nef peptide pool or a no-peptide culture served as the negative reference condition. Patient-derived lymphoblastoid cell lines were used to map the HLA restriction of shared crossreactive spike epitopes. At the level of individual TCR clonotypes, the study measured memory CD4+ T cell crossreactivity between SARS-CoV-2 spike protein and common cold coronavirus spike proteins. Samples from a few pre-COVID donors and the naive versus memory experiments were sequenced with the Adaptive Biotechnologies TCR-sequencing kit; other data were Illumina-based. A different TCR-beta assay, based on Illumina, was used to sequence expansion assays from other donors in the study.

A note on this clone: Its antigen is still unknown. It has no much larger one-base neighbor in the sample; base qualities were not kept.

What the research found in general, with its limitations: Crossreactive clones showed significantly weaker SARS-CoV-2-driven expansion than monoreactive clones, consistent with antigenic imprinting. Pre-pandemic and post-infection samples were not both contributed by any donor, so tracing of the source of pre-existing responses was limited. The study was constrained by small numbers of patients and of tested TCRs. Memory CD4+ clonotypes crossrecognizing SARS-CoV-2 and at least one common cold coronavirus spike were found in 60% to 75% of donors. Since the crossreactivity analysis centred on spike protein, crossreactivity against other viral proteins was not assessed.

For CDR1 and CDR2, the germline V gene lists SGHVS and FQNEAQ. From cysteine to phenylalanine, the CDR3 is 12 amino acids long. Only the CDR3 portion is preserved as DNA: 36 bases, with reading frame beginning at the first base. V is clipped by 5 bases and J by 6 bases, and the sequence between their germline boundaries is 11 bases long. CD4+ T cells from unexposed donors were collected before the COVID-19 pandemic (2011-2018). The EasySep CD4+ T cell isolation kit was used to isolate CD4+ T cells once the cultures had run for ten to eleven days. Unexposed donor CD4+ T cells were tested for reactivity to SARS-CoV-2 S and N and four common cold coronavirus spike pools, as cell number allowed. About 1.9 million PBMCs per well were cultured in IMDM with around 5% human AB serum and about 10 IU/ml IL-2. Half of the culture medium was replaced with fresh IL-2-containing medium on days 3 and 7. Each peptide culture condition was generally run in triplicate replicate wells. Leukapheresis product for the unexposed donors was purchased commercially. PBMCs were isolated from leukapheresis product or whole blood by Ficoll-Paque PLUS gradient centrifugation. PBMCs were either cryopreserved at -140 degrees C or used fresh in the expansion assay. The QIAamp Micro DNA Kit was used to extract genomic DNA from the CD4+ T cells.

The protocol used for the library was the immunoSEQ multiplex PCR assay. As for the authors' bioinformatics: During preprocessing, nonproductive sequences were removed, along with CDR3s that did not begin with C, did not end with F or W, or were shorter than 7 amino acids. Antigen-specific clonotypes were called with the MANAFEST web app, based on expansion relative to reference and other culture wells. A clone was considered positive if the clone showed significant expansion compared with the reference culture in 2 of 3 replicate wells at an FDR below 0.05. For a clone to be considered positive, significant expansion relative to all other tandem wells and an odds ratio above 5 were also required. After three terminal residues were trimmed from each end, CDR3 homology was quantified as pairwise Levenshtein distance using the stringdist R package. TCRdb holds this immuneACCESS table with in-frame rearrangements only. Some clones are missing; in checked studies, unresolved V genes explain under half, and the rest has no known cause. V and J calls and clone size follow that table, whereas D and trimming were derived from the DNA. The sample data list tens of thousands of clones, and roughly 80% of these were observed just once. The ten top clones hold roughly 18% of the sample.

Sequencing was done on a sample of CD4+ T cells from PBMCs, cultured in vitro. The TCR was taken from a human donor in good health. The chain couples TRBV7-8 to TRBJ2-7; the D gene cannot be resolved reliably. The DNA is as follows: TGTGCCAGCAGCCCCGTGTGGGTCGAGCAGTACTTC. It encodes CASSPVWVEQYF.